A single T cell receptor (beta chain) is shown here with its context. What it recognizes is unknown. Through a sample-barcoded 5' primer and a J-beta primer mix, a second PCR was run for roughly 7 to 12 cycles. Through a template-switch adaptor with 12 random nucleotides, each cDNA molecule received a tag. TCRdb reanalysed the 5' RACE reads using MiXCR and keeps one entry per CDR3 protein. The sample holds around 1,700,000 distinct CDR3 sequences, under 30% seen once. This specimen comes from a study of blood T cells in healthy people across ages. Study-wide results and limits: Because donor CMV status was unknown, expanded clonotype changes were possibly confounded.

V trimming: 4 bases; J trimming: 4 bases; junction bases outside the gene matches: 9. The CDR3 has 16 amino acids. Germline-derived CDR1 and CDR2 are DFQATT and SNEGSKA (reference sequence). The TCR was taken from a woman aged 30 to 39 in good health. The V call is TRBV20-1, the J call TRBJ2-1, with TRBD2 matching over 11 bases. Sequencing used blood. In DNA form, the CDR3 reads TGCAGTGCTAACTCTCTAGCGGGGGGACTATACAATGAGCAGTTCTTC. Protein: CSANSLAGGLYNEQFF.